Described below is a single T cell receptor (beta chain) sequence and its context. As yet, its antigen is unknown. Germline V gene data show CDR1 as LNHDA and CDR2 as SQIVND (reference sequence). V lost 4 bases to trimming and J lost 0 bases; unmatched junction nucleotides: 6. This CDR3 is built from 17 residues. The sample comes from a study of T cell repertoires in cytomegalovirus infection. TCRdb fed the reads into MiXCR, producing one record per CDR3 protein. The table records some 320,000 distinct CDR3 sequences, approximately 32% of them present only once. The source is a human donor in good health (CMV status not recorded). Some clones in this sample may be carry-over from other donors' samples. V is TRBV19 and J is TRBJ1-5; 10 bases match TRBD1. Specimen: cultured PBMCs, collected from culture after CMV antigen stimulation. The CDR3 region is CASSTGQGFYSNQPQHF. The DNA for the CDR3 is TGTGCCAGTAGTACGGGACAGGGGTTTTATAGCAATCAGCCCCAGCATTTT.